What follows are 15 T cell receptor beta chains derived from one specimen sequenced in a study of blood T cell repertoires in COVID-19. TCRdb keeps only in-frame clones here, not all; method: immunoSEQ multiplex PCR. The sample records fewer than 300,000 clones, 85% being singletons. Sequencing used PBMCs or T cells enriched from blood (not recorded which). The origin of the receptors is a woman in her forties or fifties who had recovered from COVID-19.

The chain employs TRBV3-1 (or the pseudogene TRBV3-2) and TRBJ1-5; 9 bases agree with TRBD1. CDR1 and CDR2 (germline): LGHDT, YNNKEL (reference sequence). The trim removed 1 base at V and 2 bases at J, leaving 9 bases unmatched. The CDR3 is made up of 18 amino acids. CDR3 amino acids: CASSQAVTGGVGNQPQHF. The CDR3, as DNA: TGTGCCAGCAGCCAAGCAGTGACAGGGGGTGTCGGCAATCAGCCCCAGCATTTT.

V gene TRBV5-1 combines with J gene TRBJ1-2; D is unclear. CDR1 and CDR2 (germline): SGHRS, YFSETQ. There are 14 residues in the CDR3. V was cut by 2 bases and J by 3 bases, with 11 bases left in between. This CDR3 reads CASSFSSGHYGYTF. The CDR3 coding sequence is TGCGCCAGCAGCTTTTCTTCCGGTCACTATGGCTACACCTTC.

The rearrangement uses TRBV7-2 and TRBJ1-1; D may be TRBD1 (5 bases). V was clipped by 3 bases and J by 5 bases, with 13 bases between them. The CDR3 has 14 residues. The germline CDR1 and CDR2 sequences are SGHTA and FQGNSA. The CDR3, as DNA: TGTGCCAGCAGCTTCTCCAGGGCGAGTACTGAAGCTTTCTTT. This sequence encodes CASSFSRASTEAFF.

The chain combines TRBV6-1 with TRBJ2-7, with 7 bases aligning to TRBD1. Germline CDR1 reads MNHNS; CDR2 reads SASEGT. The ends lost 6 bases at V and 2 bases at J; junction bases unmatched: 1. This CDR3 contains 12 residues. CDR3 sequence: CASSGTAYEQYF. Here the CDR3 DNA reads TGTGCCAGCAGCGGGACAGCCTACGAGCAGTACTTC.

V and J are TRBV11-1 and TRBJ1-1; no reliable D call. Germline V gene data show CDR1 as SGHAT and CDR2 as FQDESV (reference sequence). This CDR3 is built from 14 residues. Trimming removed 5 bases from V and 2 bases from J, with 12 bases in between. The chain's CDR3 is CASSETDINTEAFF. For the CDR3, the DNA is TGTGCCAGCAGCGAGACTGATATCAACACTGAAGCTTTCTTT.

The CDR3 is CASNLAGGRDTQYF. In nucleotides, the CDR3 is TGTGCCAGCAATCTAGCGGGAGGTAGAGATACGCAGTATTTT. The chain joins TRBV6-5 to TRBJ2-3; 11 bases are shared with TRBD2. The CDR3 spans 14 residues. Trimming removed 7 bases from V and 5 bases from J; junction bases left unmatched: 5. Looked up from germline, CDR1 is MNHEY and CDR2 is SVGAGI.

This clone was seen just once. The chain is built from TRBV5-4 and TRBJ2-2; D is undetermined. Germline CDR1 SGHNT, CDR2 YYREEE (reference sequence). Trimming took 2 bases from V and 2 from J, leaving 7 bases between them. The CDR3 loop spans 14 amino acids. The CDR3 bases are TGTGCCAGCAGCTTTTCAGTTAACACCGGGGAGCTGTTTTTT. It translates to CASSFSVNTGELFF.

V and J are TRBV20-1 and TRBJ1-4; D is undetermined. Per germline, CDR1 DFQATT and CDR2 SNEGSKA (reference sequence). The CDR3 contains 14 residues. The ends were cut back, 3 bases at V and 2 bases at J, with 10 bases in the middle. The CDR3 DNA reads TGCAGTGCTAGTCAACCGGGGACTAATGAAAAACTGTTTTTT. Its protein is CSASQPGTNEKLFF.

This chain connects TRBV24-1 to TRBJ2-1; D is ambiguous. Trimming took off 1 base at V and 0 bases at J, with 9 bases between the two ends. Germline V gene data show CDR1 as KGHDR and CDR2 as SFDVKD. The CDR3 spans 16 residues. DNA for the CDR3: TGTGCCACCAGTGATTTTGACTCCCGCTCCTACAATGAGCAGTTCTTC. It yields the protein CATSDFDSRSYNEQFF.

The V and J genes are TRBV11-2 and TRBJ1-1; 7 bases are shared with TRBD1. The germline CDR1 and CDR2 sequences are SGHAT and FQNNGV. CDR3 length: 14 amino acids. V lost 5 bases, J lost 4 bases, and 7 bases stayed unmatched. CDR3 DNA: TGTGCCAGCAGCGAGCGCCACAGGGGCACTGAAGCTTTCTTT. Amino acids: CASSERHRGTEAFF. Combining the CDR3 with reference TRBV11-2 and TRBJ1-1 gives the whole variable domain EAGVAQSPRYKIIEKRQSVAFWCNPISGHATLYWYQQILGQGPKLLIQFQNNGVVDDSQLPKDRFSAERLKGVDSTLKIQPAKLEDSAVYLCASSERHRGTEAFFGQGTRLTVV.

The V call is TRBV7-9, the J call TRBJ1-4; D not certain. CDR3 length: 12 amino acids. Germline V gene lookup returns CDR1 SEHNR and CDR2 FQNEAQ (reference sequence). The germline V and J ends were trimmed by 4 bases and 6 bases, with 6 bases remaining between them. The CDR3 region has the DNA TGTGCCAGCAGCTCCGTATATGAAAAACTGTTTTTT. Its translation is CASSSVYEKLFF. The complete variable domain, with remaining parts taken from reference TRBV7-9 and TRBJ1-4, reads DTGVSQNPRHKITKRGQNVTFRCDPISEHNRLYWYRQTLGQGPEFLTYFQNEAQLEKSRLLSDRFSAERPKGSFSTLEIQRTEQGDSAMYLCASSSVYEKLFFGSGTQLSVL.

The rearrangement uses TRBV30 and TRBJ1-2, with D possibly TRBD1 on 5 matching bases. Germline V gene data show CDR1 as GTSNPN and CDR2 as SVGIG (reference sequence). The CDR3 consists of 14 residues. Trimming took off 8 bases at V and 0 bases at J, with 16 bases between the two ends. The CDR3 loop reads CARIKTDTNYGYTF. Written as DNA, the CDR3 is TGTGCCAGAATTAAGACAGATACTAACTATGGCTACACCTTC.

J is TRBJ2-3 and V is TRBV18; 7 bases are shared with TRBD2. The CDR3 runs to 18 residues. J lost 3 bases, V lost 5 bases, and 17 bases had no gene match. Germline loops: CDR1 KGHSH, CDR2 LQKENI. The DNA of the CDR3 is TGTGCCAGCTCAGAGGTCGCGGGCGGGAGAACTAGGACAGATACGCAGTATTTT. Translating gives CASSEVAGGRTRTDTQYF.

This clone came up once. The chain employs TRBV3-1 (or the pseudogene TRBV3-2) and TRBJ2-5, with 9 bases matching TRBD1. V lost 2 bases and J lost 5; bases outside the gene matches: 3. The germline V gene has CDR1 LGHDT and CDR2 YNNKEL (reference sequence). The CDR3 spans 14 residues. CDR3 sequence: CASSQNRGHETQYF. For the CDR3, the DNA is TGTGCCAGCAGCCAAAACAGGGGGCACGAGACCCAGTACTTC.

The chain joins TRBV28 to TRBJ1-2; the D is unclear. Germline-derived CDR1 and CDR2 are MDHEN and SYDVKM. This CDR3 is built from 10 residues. The ends were cut back, 8 bases at V and 8 bases at J, with 9 bases in the middle. Written as DNA, the CDR3 is TGTGCCAGCTCCCGAGGGGGCTACACCTTC. This codes for CASSRGGYTF.